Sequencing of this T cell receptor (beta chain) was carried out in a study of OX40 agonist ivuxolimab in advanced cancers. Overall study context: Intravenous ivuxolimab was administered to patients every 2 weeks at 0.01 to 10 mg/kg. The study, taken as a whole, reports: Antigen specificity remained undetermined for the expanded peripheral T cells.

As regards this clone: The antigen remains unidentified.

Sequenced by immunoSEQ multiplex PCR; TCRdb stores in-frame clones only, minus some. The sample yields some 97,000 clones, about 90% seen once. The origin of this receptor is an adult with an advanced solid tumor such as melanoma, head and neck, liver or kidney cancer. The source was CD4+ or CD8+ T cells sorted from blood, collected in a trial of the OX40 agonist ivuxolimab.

The DNA of the CDR3 is TGCGCCAGCAGCCGACAGGTCTCTGGGGCCAACGTCCTGACTTTC. Protein: CASSRQVSGANVLTF. The rearrangement links TRBV4-1 to TRBJ2-6; D is perhaps TRBD1 (6 bases). The germline V and J ends were trimmed by 4 bases and 0 bases, with 7 bases remaining between them. The V gene's germline CDR1 is MGHRA and CDR2 YSYEKL. CDR3 length: 15 residues.